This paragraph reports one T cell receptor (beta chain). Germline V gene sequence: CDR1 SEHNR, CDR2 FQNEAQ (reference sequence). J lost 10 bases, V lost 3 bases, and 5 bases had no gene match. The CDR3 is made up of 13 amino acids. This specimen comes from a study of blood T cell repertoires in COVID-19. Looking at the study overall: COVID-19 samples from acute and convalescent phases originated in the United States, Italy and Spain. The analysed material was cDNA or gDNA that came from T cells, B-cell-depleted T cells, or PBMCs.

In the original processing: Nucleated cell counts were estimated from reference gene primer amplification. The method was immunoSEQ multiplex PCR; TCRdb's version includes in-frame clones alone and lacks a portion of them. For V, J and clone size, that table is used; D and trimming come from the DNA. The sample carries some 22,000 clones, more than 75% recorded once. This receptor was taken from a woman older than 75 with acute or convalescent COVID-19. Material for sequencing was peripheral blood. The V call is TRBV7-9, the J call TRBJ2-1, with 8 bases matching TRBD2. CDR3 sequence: CASSFSGSREQFF. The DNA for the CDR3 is TGTGCCAGCAGCTTCAGCGGGAGCCGGGAGCAGTTCTTC.